Presented here are 4 T cell receptor beta chains from one specimen sequenced in a study of T cells of healthy individuals. TCRdb reprocessed the 5' RACE reads with MiXCR, giving one entry per CDR3 protein. This sample has 40,000 to 60,000 distinct CDR3 sequences, with around 15% found just once. These TCRs come from a human donor in good health.

This clonotype was seen many times. The chain employs TRBV29-1 and TRBJ1-5, with D perhaps TRBD1 (5 bases). Trimming cost V 7 bases and J 5 bases, with 15 bases left between them. This CDR3 region has 13 residues. CDR1 SQVTM and CDR2 ANQGSEA come from the germline V gene. In DNA, the CDR3 is TGCAGCGCGGCCGACAGTGGGCATCAGCCCCAGCATTTT. This sequence encodes CSAADSGHQPQHF.

J is TRBJ2-1 and V is TRBV7-2; D gene ambiguous. Per the germline V gene, CDR1 is SGHTA and CDR2 is FQGNSA. Trimming took off 0 bases at V and 2 bases at J, with 8 bases between the two ends. The CDR3 length is 15 residues. Written as DNA, the CDR3 is TGTGCCAGCAGCTTAGCGCCGGCTACCTACAATGAGCAGTTCTTC. As protein: CASSLAPATYNEQFF.

The J gene is TRBJ2-1, the V gene TRBV5-1; D not certain. The germline V gene encodes CDR1 SGHRS and CDR2 YFSETQ. This CDR3 is built from 13 residues. V was cut by 4 bases and J by 5 bases, with 10 bases left in between. The CDR3 sequence is CASSTHDNNEQFF. CDR3 DNA sequence: TGCGCCAGCAGCACCCACGACAACAATGAGCAGTTCTTC.

The chain has TRBV2 and TRBJ1-5; D is unresolved. This CDR3 spans 15 amino acids. In germline, CDR1 is SNHLY, CDR2 FYNNEI. V was clipped by 4 bases and J by 2 bases, with 12 bases between them. The CDR3 DNA is TGTGCCAGCAGTGGAAGCGGGCTGGGCAATCAGCCCCAGCATTTT. Protein: CASSGSGLGNQPQHF.